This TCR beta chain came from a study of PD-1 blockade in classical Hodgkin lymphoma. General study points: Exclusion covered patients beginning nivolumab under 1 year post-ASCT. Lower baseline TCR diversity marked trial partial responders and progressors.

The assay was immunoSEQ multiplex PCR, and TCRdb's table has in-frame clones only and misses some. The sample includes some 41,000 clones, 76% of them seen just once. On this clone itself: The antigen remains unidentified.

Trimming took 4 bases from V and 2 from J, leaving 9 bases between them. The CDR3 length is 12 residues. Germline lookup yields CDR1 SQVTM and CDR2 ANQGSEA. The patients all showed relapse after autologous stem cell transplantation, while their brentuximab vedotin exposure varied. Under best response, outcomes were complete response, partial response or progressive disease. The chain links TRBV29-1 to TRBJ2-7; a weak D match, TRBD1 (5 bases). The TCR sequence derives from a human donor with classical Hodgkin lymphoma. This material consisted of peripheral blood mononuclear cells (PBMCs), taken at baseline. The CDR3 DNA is TGCAGCGTTGTAGGGGTAACCTACGAGCAGTACTTC. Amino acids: CSVVGVTYEQYF.